Listed below are T cell receptor beta chains from one sample, sequenced in a study of T-cell reconstitution after alpha-beta-depleted transplantation in children. TCRdb ran MiXCR on the PCR reads and lists one entry per CDR3 protein. In the table there are some 95,000 distinct CDR3 sequences, around 22% of which are singletons. Sequences were derived from PBMCs, sampled before TCRalphabeta/CD19-depleted stem cell transplant. Receptors originate from a boy younger than 10 with acute lymphoblastic leukemia, due to receive a stem cell transplant. Both conserved end residues are part of each CDR3. A D gene is named only where the DNA matches it firmly. The size field is filled for only some rows; it gives once, few, many or a size class.

clone size: many; D gene: NA; J gene: TRBJ2-7; V gene: TRBV7-8; CDR3 protein: CASSLAPYEQYF; CDR3 DNA: TGTGCCAGCAGCTTAGCTCCCTACGAGCAGTACTTC
clone size: many; D gene: NA; J gene: TRBJ2-3; V gene: TRBV3-1; CDR3 protein: CASLGGDSPDTQYF; CDR3 DNA: TGTGCCAGCCTCGGAGGGGACTCCCCAGATACGCAGTATTTT
clone size: few; D gene: NA; J gene: TRBJ1-4; V gene: TRBV3-1; CDR3 protein: CASSQAGKLFF; CDR3 DNA: TGTGCCAGCAGCCAAGCCGGAAAACTGTTTTTT
clone size: NA; D gene: NA; J gene: TRBJ2-2; V gene: TRBV3-1; CDR3 protein: CASSQGSGVNTGELFF; CDR3 DNA: TGTGCCAGCAGCCAGGGGAGCGGAGTCAACACCGGGGAGCTGTTTTTT
clone size: NA; D gene: TRBD2; J gene: TRBJ2-5; V gene: TRBV7-3; CDR3 protein: CASSLGTSGEHQYF; CDR3 DNA: TGTGCCAGCAGCCTCGGGACTAGCGGAGAGCACCAGTACTTC
clone size: NA; D gene: NA; J gene: TRBJ2-3; V gene: TRBV5-1; CDR3 protein: CASGPIGRDTQYF; CDR3 DNA: TGCGCCAGCGGTCCGATCGGCCGAGATACGCAGTATTTT
clone size: NA; D gene: NA; J gene: TRBJ2-1; V gene: TRBV5-1; CDR3 protein: CASSSDPGGNEQFF; CDR3 DNA: TGCGCCAGCAGCTCGGACCCCGGAGGGAATGAGCAGTTCTTC
clone size: NA; D gene: TRBD1; J gene: TRBJ1-5; V gene: TRBV5-5; CDR3 protein: CASSLLGQINQPQHF; CDR3 DNA: TGTGCCAGCAGCTTGTTGGGACAGATCAATCAGCCCCAGCATTTT
clone size: NA; D gene: NA; J gene: TRBJ2-7; V gene: TRBV11-2; CDR3 protein: CASSSGPKSSYEQYF; CDR3 DNA: TGTGCCAGCAGCTCCGGGCCGAAGAGCTCCTACGAGCAGTACTTC
clone size: few; D gene: TRBD1; J gene: TRBJ1-2; V gene: TRBV28; CDR3 protein: CASSRGGTANYGYTF; CDR3 DNA: TGTGCCAGCAGTCGAGGCGGGACAGCTAACTATGGCTACACCTTC
clone size: NA; D gene: TRBD1; J gene: TRBJ2-7; V gene: TRBV5-1; CDR3 protein: CASSVWTGGYEQYF; CDR3 DNA: TGCGCCAGCAGCGTCTGGACAGGAGGCTACGAGCAGTACTTC
clone size: NA; D gene: NA; J gene: TRBJ1-1; V gene: TRBV27; CDR3 protein: CASSPFFGTVETFF; CDR3 DNA: TGTGCCAGCAGTCCTTTTTTTGGGACGGTAGAAACTTTCTTT
clone size: NA; D gene: NA; J gene: TRBJ1-1; V gene: TRBV28; CDR3 protein: CASSVGFSGLGAEAFF; CDR3 DNA: TGTGCCAGCAGTGTAGGTTTTTCTGGCCTTGGGGCTGAAGCTTTCTTT
clone size: NA; D gene: TRBD1; J gene: TRBJ2-7; V gene: TRBV2; CDR3 protein: CASRDSPGQDYEQYF; CDR3 DNA: TGTGCCAGCAGGGACTCACCGGGACAGGACTACGAGCAGTACTTC
clone size: many; D gene: NA; J gene: TRBJ2-1; V gene: TRBV7-9; CDR3 protein: CASSLGGGNEQFF; CDR3 DNA: TGTGCCAGCAGCTTAGGAGGGGGCAATGAGCAGTTCTTC
clone size: NA; D gene: TRBD1; J gene: TRBJ2-5; V gene: TRBV30; CDR3 protein: CAWVGQGSRDQYF; CDR3 DNA: TGTGCCTGGGTCGGACAGGGGTCCCGGGACCAGTACTTC
clone size: few; D gene: NA; J gene: TRBJ2-1; V gene: TRBV6-5; CDR3 protein: CASSYYNRETNNEQFF; CDR3 DNA: TGTGCCAGCAGTTACTATAACCGGGAGACGAACAATGAGCAGTTCTTC
clone size: few; D gene: NA; J gene: TRBJ2-2; V gene: TRBV20-1; CDR3 protein: CSATRQYTGELFF; CDR3 DNA: TGCAGTGCTACCCGACAGTACACCGGGGAGCTGTTTTTT
clone size: NA; D gene: TRBD1; J gene: TRBJ1-4; V gene: TRBV5-1; CDR3 protein: CASSLGAGGEKLFF; CDR3 DNA: TGCGCCAGCAGCTTGGGGGCAGGGGGCGAAAAACTGTTTTTT
clone size: few; D gene: NA; J gene: TRBJ2-5; V gene: TRBV10-3; CDR3 protein: CAGGGGNQETQYF; CDR3 DNA: TGTGCTGGGGGCGGAGGGAACCAAGAGACCCAGTACTTC
clone size: NA; D gene: NA; J gene: TRBJ1-1; V gene: TRBV6-6; CDR3 protein: CASSQNPGTEAFF; CDR3 DNA: TGTGCCAGCAGTCAAAACCCTGGCACTGAAGCTTTCTTT
clone size: NA; D gene: NA; J gene: TRBJ1-2; V gene: TRBV12-3/TRBV12-4; CDR3 protein: CASSLRQGAGYTF; CDR3 DNA: TGTGCCAGCAGTTTACGCCAAGGTGCAGGCTACACCTTC
clone size: NA; D gene: TRBD1; J gene: TRBJ2-1; V gene: TRBV5-1; CDR3 protein: CASSSRTGQGALNEQFF; CDR3 DNA: TGCGCCAGCAGCTCACGAACGGGACAGGGGGCCCTCAATGAGCAGTTCTTC
clone size: NA; D gene: NA; J gene: TRBJ1-1; V gene: TRBV12-3/TRBV12-4; CDR3 protein: CASSLDRQVNTEAFF; CDR3 DNA: TGTGCCAGCAGTTTAGATCGACAGGTTAACACTGAAGCTTTCTTT
clone size: few; D gene: TRBD1; J gene: TRBJ2-3; V gene: TRBV7-9; CDR3 protein: CASSPPRTGGVYTQYF; CDR3 DNA: TGTGCCAGCAGCCCCCCGCGGACAGGGGGCGTATATACGCAGTATTTT
clone size: few; D gene: TRBD1; J gene: TRBJ2-7; V gene: TRBV6-2/TRBV6-3; CDR3 protein: CASSYLGQGATSGGSYEQYF; CDR3 DNA: TGTGCCAGCAGTTACTTGGGACAGGGGGCAACTAGCGGAGGGTCCTACGAGCAGTACTTC
clone size: NA; D gene: NA; J gene: TRBJ2-3; V gene: TRBV11-2; CDR3 protein: CASSYPLGGVLGSADTQYF; CDR3 DNA: TGTGCCAGCAGCTACCCTCTAGGCGGAGTATTGGGGAGCGCAGATACGCAGTATTTT
clone size: few; D gene: TRBD1; J gene: TRBJ2-5; V gene: TRBV20-1; CDR3 protein: CSARTGGGWGQETQYF; CDR3 DNA: TGCAGTGCTAGGACAGGGGGAGGATGGGGCCAAGAGACCCAGTACTTC
clone size: NA; D gene: NA; J gene: TRBJ1-3; V gene: TRBV9; CDR3 protein: CASSVGGRPSSGNTIYF; CDR3 DNA: TGTGCCAGCAGCGTAGGGGGCAGACCTAGCTCTGGAAACACCATATATTTT
clone size: NA; D gene: NA; J gene: TRBJ2-2; V gene: TRBV5-5; CDR3 protein: CASSLGTGSRTGELFF; CDR3 DNA: TGTGCCAGCAGCTTGGGAACCGGGAGTCGGACCGGGGAGCTGTTTTTT
clone size: few; D gene: TRBD2; J gene: TRBJ2-3; V gene: TRBV6-1; CDR3 protein: CASSGPSGGVSGTDTQYF; CDR3 DNA: TGTGCCAGCAGTGGTCCTAGCGGAGGTGTCTCGGGCACAGATACGCAGTATTTT
clone size: NA; D gene: NA; J gene: TRBJ2-7; V gene: TRBV27; CDR3 protein: CASSLGSRPGSYEQYF; CDR3 DNA: TGTGCCAGCAGTTTAGGGAGCAGACCCGGGTCCTACGAGCAGTACTTC
clone size: many; D gene: TRBD1; J gene: TRBJ2-7; V gene: TRBV9; CDR3 protein: CASSARDSSYEQYF; CDR3 DNA: TGTGCCAGCAGCGCCCGGGACAGCTCCTACGAGCAGTACTTC
clone size: few; D gene: NA; J gene: TRBJ2-7; V gene: TRBV7-9; CDR3 protein: CASSLVRSGTYEQYF; CDR3 DNA: TGTGCCAGCAGCTTGGTCCGAAGCGGAACATACGAGCAGTACTTC
clone size: few; D gene: NA; J gene: TRBJ2-3; V gene: TRBV29-1; CDR3 protein: CSVAWRRGTDTQYF; CDR3 DNA: TGCAGCGTTGCTTGGCGGAGGGGCACAGATACGCAGTATTTT
clone size: NA; D gene: NA; J gene: TRBJ2-1; V gene: TRBV2; CDR3 protein: CASRDSGGSYNEQFF; CDR3 DNA: TGTGCCAGCAGGGATAGCGGAGGGTCCTACAATGAGCAGTTCTTC
clone size: few; D gene: NA; J gene: TRBJ2-6; V gene: TRBV7-9; CDR3 protein: CASVRQFNSGANVLTF; CDR3 DNA: TGTGCCAGCGTTCGGCAGTTCAACTCTGGGGCCAACGTCCTGACTTTC
clone size: NA; D gene: NA; J gene: TRBJ2-5; V gene: TRBV30; CDR3 protein: CAWSGGLQETQYF; CDR3 DNA: TGTGCCTGGAGTGGGGGGTTACAAGAGACCCAGTACTTC
clone size: NA; D gene: TRBD1; J gene: TRBJ2-1; V gene: TRBV29-1; CDR3 protein: CSGLISGGSYNEQFF; CDR3 DNA: TGCAGCGGACTAATCTCAGGGGGCTCCTACAATGAGCAGTTCTTC
clone size: NA; D gene: NA; J gene: TRBJ2-7; V gene: TRBV5-1; CDR3 protein: CASSFPPLTGAGEQYF; CDR3 DNA: TGCGCCAGCAGCTTCCCCCCTCTCACCGGGGCGGGGGAGCAGTACTTC
clone size: NA; D gene: TRBD1; J gene: TRBJ1-5; V gene: TRBV20-1; CDR3 protein: CSATPGTDLYNQPQHF; CDR3 DNA: TGCAGTGCTACCCCGGGGACAGACCTTTACAATCAGCCCCAGCATTTT
clone size: many; D gene: TRBD2; J gene: TRBJ2-3; V gene: TRBV5-1; CDR3 protein: CASKSGRKYSTDTQYF; CDR3 DNA: TGCGCCAGCAAAAGCGGGAGGAAGTATAGCACAGATACGCAGTATTTT
clone size: many; D gene: NA; J gene: TRBJ2-3; V gene: TRBV24-1; CDR3 protein: CATSDTGTYPFTDTQYF; CDR3 DNA: TGTGCCACCAGTGACACGGGGACTTACCCTTTCACAGATACGCAGTATTTT
clone size: few; D gene: TRBD2; J gene: TRBJ2-2; V gene: TRBV27; CDR3 protein: CASSLSLRSGRIGELFF; CDR3 DNA: TGTGCCAGCAGTTTATCCCTTCGTAGCGGGAGGATTGGGGAGCTGTTTTTT
clone size: few; D gene: NA; J gene: TRBJ2-1; V gene: TRBV2; CDR3 protein: CASSWETRQFF; CDR3 DNA: TGTGCCAGCAGCTGGGAGACTAGACAGTTCTTC
clone size: few; D gene: TRBD1; J gene: TRBJ1-5; V gene: TRBV27; CDR3 protein: CASSPDRAYSNQPQHF; CDR3 DNA: TGTGCCAGCAGCCCGGACAGGGCCTATAGCAATCAGCCCCAGCATTTT
clone size: NA; D gene: TRBD2; J gene: TRBJ2-2; V gene: TRBV6-2/TRBV6-3; CDR3 protein: CASSHSGTSYDTGELFF; CDR3 DNA: TGTGCCAGCAGTCACTCCGGGACTAGCTATGACACCGGGGAGCTGTTTTTT
clone size: NA; D gene: NA; J gene: TRBJ1-2; V gene: TRBV5-5; CDR3 protein: CASSLGGSSGYTF; CDR3 DNA: TGTGCCAGCAGCTTGGGCGGGTCGAGCGGCTACACCTTC
clone size: NA; D gene: TRBD1; J gene: TRBJ1-1; V gene: TRBV12-3/TRBV12-4; CDR3 protein: CASSPGQGRFSTEAFF; CDR3 DNA: TGTGCCAGCAGTCCTGGACAGGGAAGGTTCAGCACTGAAGCTTTCTTT
clone size: NA; D gene: TRBD2; J gene: TRBJ2-7; V gene: TRBV20-1; CDR3 protein: CCARAMPPLGLSLGEQYF; CDR3 DNA: TGCTGTGCTAGAGCCATGCCCCCTTTGGGACTATCATTGGGGGAGCAGTACTTC
clone size: few; D gene: TRBD2; J gene: TRBJ2-5; V gene: TRBV7-8; CDR3 protein: CASSLTSGGDQETQYF; CDR3 DNA: TGTGCCAGCAGCCTAACTAGCGGAGGAGACCAAGAGACCCAGTACTTC
clone size: few; D gene: TRBD2; J gene: TRBJ2-3; V gene: TRBV2; CDR3 protein: CASSGVGGRTDTQYF; CDR3 DNA: TGTGCCAGCAGTGGCGTTGGCGGGAGAACAGATACGCAGTATTTT
clone size: few; D gene: NA; J gene: TRBJ1-5; V gene: TRBV12-3/TRBV12-4; CDR3 protein: CASSLAGNSNQPQHF; CDR3 DNA: TGTGCCAGCAGTCTAGCGGGGAATAGCAATCAGCCCCAGCATTTT
clone size: few; D gene: NA; J gene: TRBJ2-6; V gene: TRBV12-3/TRBV12-4; CDR3 protein: CASSLMPSRSGANVLTF; CDR3 DNA: TGTGCCAGCAGTTTGATGCCAAGCCGCTCTGGGGCCAACGTCCTGACTTTC